Detailed here is one TCR beta chain. This record comes from a study of T cell responses to AZD1222 COVID-19 vaccine. Germline V CDR1 and CDR2: MDHEN, SYDVKM. V was pared by 4 bases and J by 7 bases, with 17 bases between. This CDR3 region has 15 residues. TCRdb's copy holds only in-frame clones and misses some; the assay was immunoSEQ multiplex PCR. The data contain more than 110,000 clones, roughly 90% of them singletons. The rearrangement joins TRBV28 to TRBJ2-1; perhaps TRBD1 as D (5 bases). The source was peripheral blood, collected 28 days after the second AZD1222 dose. This receptor was taken from an adult who received the AZD1222 COVID-19 vaccine. The CDR3 DNA reads as TGTGCCAGCAGTTCCCCTGGGTTTAGGGGTAATGAGCAGTTCTTC. It encodes CASSSPGFRGNEQFF.